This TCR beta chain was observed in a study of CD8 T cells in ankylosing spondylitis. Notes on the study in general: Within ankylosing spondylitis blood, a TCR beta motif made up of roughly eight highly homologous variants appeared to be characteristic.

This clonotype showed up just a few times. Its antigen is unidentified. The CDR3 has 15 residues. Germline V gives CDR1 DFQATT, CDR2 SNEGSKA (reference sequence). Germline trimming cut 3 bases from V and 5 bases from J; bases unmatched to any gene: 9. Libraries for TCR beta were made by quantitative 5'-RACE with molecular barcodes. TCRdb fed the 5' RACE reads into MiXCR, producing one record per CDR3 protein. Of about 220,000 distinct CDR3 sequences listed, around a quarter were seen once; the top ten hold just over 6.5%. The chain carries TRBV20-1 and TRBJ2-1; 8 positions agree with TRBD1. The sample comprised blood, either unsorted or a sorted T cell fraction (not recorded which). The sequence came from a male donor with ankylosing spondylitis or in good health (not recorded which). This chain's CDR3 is CSARIPGQEHNEQFF. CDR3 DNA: TGCAGTGCTAGGATTCCGGGACAGGAGCACAATGAGCAGTTCTTC.